This is a list of T cell receptor beta chains from one sample in a study of blood T cell repertoires in COVID-19. The method was immunoSEQ multiplex PCR; TCRdb's version includes in-frame clones alone and lacks a portion of them. The sample lists 180,000 or so clones, roughly 88% occurring once. The sample was PBMCs or T cells enriched from blood (not recorded which). The origin of the receptors is a woman younger than 45 who had recovered from COVID-19. CDR3s leave out the opening cysteine and the closing phenylalanine or tryptophan.

>TRBV3-1/TRBV3-2|TRBJ2-2|15
ASSQGVGTGFTGELF
>TRBV18|TRBJ1-5|13
ASSPGTGGNQPQH
>TRBV19|TRBJ1-2|14
ASSIRGGAGSVGYT
>TRBV28|TRBJ1-2|13
ASSSSGTGGYGYT
>TRBV21-1|TRBJ1-1|13
ASTTTGGMNTEAF
>TRBV6-6|TRBJ2-7|14
ASSYGMDRGYYEQY
>TRBV18|TRBJ2-7|11
ASSPPSRYEQY
>TRBV29-1|TRBJ1-2|14
SVEDTGQGGNYGYT
>TRBV7-2|TRBJ2-2|11
AGVREYTGELF
>TRBV19|TRBJ1-3|11
ASRQSGGNTIY
>TRBV10-3|TRBJ2-2|12
AIRGQGGTGELF
>TRBV19|TRBJ1-1|10
ASQPSGTEAF
>TRBV2|TRBJ2-3|12
ASSGDSSTDTQY
>TRBV9|TRBJ2-1|14
ASSVAPAGVYNEQF
>TRBV15|TRBJ1-5|18
ATSRDQGETGIFGNQPQH
>TRBV27|TRBJ1-5|13
ASSLTGVTNQPQH
>TRBV7-9|TRBJ2-2|13
ASSGQGTSHRELF
>TRBV5-8|TRBJ1-3|14
ASSRTGTGLGNTIY
>TRBV7-9|TRBJ1-3|13
ASSSDRDAGNTIY
>TRBV5-4|TRBJ1-1|18
ASSLWGGAGSVTKNTEAF
>TRBV25-1|TRBJ1-3|11
ASSQGSGNTIY
>TRBV5-1|TRBJ2-7|15
ASSLGQTLLQGYEQY
>TRBV5-1|TRBJ2-7|16
ASSLDVTSGIGRSEQY